This TCR beta chain was identified in a study of CD8 T cells in Susac syndrome. Whole-study context: At blood draw, Susac syndrome patients were therapy-naive, on corticosteroids, or on intravenous immunoglobulin alone.

The diagnostic criteria for definite or probable disease, as recently defined, were met by the patients with Susac syndrome. TEMRA cells were FACS-enriched, while CD8+ and CD4+ T cells were negatively isolated. From germline, CDR1 is KGHDR and CDR2 SFDVKD. CDR3 length: 15 residues. J was trimmed by 1 base and V by 4 bases; bases with no gene match: 3. RNA, at roughly 0.45 to 1 ug, was reverse transcribed with random hexamers. TCRdb reprocessed the immunoSEQ multiplex PCR reads with MiXCR, giving one entry per CDR3 protein. The data contain about 210,000 distinct CDR3 sequences, less than 95% of them singletons.

Source material: CD4+ T cells from PBMCs. This TCR was recovered from a human donor with Susac syndrome. The V and J genes are TRBV24-1 and TRBJ2-5; TRBD1 matches 9 bases. DNA of the CDR3: TGTGCCACCAGTGACCCGGACAGGGGCCAAGAGACCCAGTACTTC. It yields the protein CATSDPDRGQETQYF.